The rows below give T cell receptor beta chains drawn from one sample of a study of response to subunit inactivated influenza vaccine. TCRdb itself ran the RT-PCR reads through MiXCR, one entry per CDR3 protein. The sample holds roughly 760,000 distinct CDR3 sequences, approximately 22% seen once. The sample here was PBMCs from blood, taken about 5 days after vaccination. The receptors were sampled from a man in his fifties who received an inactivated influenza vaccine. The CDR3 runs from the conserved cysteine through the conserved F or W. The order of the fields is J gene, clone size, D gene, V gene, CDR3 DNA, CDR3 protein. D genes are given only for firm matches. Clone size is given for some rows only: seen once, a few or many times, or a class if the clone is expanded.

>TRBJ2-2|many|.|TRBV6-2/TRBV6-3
TGTGCCAGCAGTTATTCGGGACTTGGAGCCGGGGAGCTGTTTTTT
CASSYSGLGAGELFF
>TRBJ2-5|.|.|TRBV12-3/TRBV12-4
TGTGCCAGCAGTTTGAGAGGTAGCGTGACCCAGTACTTC
CASSLRGSVTQYF
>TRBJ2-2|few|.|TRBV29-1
TGCAGCGTTGGGCTGACAGCGAACACCGGGGAGCTGTTTTTT
CSVGLTANTGELFF
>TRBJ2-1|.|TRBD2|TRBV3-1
TGTGCCAGCAGCCATGTAGCGGGAGGAGGCCGCAATGAGCAGTTCTTC
CASSHVAGGGRNEQFF
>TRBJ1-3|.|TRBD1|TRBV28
TGTGCCTCTAGGGTAGGGGGCGCTTATGGAAACACCATATATTTT
CASRVGGAYGNTIYF
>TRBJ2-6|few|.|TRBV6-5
TGTGCCAGCAGTCACCGGGACCAAGCCTCTGGGGCCAACGTCCTGACTTTC
CASSHRDQASGANVLTF
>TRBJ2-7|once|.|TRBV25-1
TGTGCCAGCAGTGAATCTAGCGAGCAGTACTTC
CASSESSEQYF
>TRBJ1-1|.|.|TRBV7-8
TGTGCCAGCAGCTTAACAGGGAATCGTCACACTGAAGCTTTCTTT
CASSLTGNRHTEAFF
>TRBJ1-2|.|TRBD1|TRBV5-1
TGCGCCAGCAGCTTGGGGGGACAGATGAACTATGGCTACACCTTC
CASSLGGQMNYGYTF
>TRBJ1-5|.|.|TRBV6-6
TGTGCCAGCAGGGTCGAGGGAAATCAGCCCCAGCATTTT
CASRVEGNQPQHF
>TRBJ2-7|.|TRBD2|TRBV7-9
TGTGCCAGTAGACTAGCGGGGGGATCTGGGCCGGGAGAGCAGTACTTC
CASRLAGGSGPGEQYF
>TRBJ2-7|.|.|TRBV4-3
TGCGCCAGCAGCCAAGGGTGGGCCTCGAGGTACGAGCAGTACTTC
CASSQGWASRYEQYF
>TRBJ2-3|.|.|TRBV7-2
TGTGCCAGCAGCTCCGGACGGGTCGGTGCGCAGTATTTT
CASSSGRVGAQYF
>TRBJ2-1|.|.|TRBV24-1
TGTGCCACCAGTGATATCAGCGGCCGGTCCCTTGAGCAGTTCTTC
CATSDISGRSLEQFF
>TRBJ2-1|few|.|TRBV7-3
TGTGCCAGCAGCTTCAGACAGAGCTCCTACAATGAGCAGTTCTTC
CASSFRQSSYNEQFF
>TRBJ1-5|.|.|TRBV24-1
TGTGCCACCAGTGATTTGCCCAATCAGCCCCAGCATTTT
CATSDLPNQPQHF
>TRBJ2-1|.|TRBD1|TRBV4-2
TGTGCCAGCAGCCCCGGGACAGGGAAGAATGAGCAGTTCTTC
CASSPGTGKNEQFF
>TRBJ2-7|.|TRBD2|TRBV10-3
TGTGCCATCAGGGGACTAGCGGGAGGGCCGGGGAACGAGCAGTACTTC
CAIRGLAGGPGNEQYF
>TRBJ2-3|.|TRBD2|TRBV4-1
TGCGCCAGCAGCCAAGCCACGACTAGCGGGGGGGCAAACACAGATACGCAGTATTTT
CASSQATTSGGANTDTQYF
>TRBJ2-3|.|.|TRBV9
TGTGCCAGCAGCGTAGGTCTAGCTATACGGGCAGATACGCAGTATTTT
CASSVGLAIRADTQYF
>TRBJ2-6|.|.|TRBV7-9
TGTGCCAGCAGCTTAAGACGGGGAGGAACTGGGGCCAACGTCCTGACTTTC
CASSLRRGGTGANVLTF
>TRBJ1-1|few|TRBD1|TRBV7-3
TGTGCCAGCAGCTTATTCCACGGACAGGGCTCTGAAGCTTTCTTT
CASSLFHGQGSEAFF
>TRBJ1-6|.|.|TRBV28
TGTGCCAGCAGTTTTATCTCGGCAGGGAATTCACCCCTCCACTTT
CASSFISAGNSPLHF
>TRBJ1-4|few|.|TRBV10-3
TGTGCCATCAGTGAGTCGACAGTAACTAATGAAAAACTGTTTTTT
CAISESTVTNEKLFF
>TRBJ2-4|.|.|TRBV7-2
TGTGCCAGCAGCTTAGTCGTCTCAAGCGGAAACATTCAGTACTTC
CASSLVVSSGNIQYF
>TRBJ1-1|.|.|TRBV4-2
TGTGCCAGCAGTACCGACAGGTCAAGGGACACTGAAGCTTTCTTT
CASSTDRSRDTEAFF
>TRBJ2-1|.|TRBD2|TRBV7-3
TGTGCCAGCAGCTTAAACCCCTCCGGGAGGGCCAGCTACAATGAGCAGTTCTTC
CASSLNPSGRASYNEQFF
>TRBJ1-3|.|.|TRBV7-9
TGTGCCAGCAGCTTAGGACCTAACCGGGTTGGAAACACCATATATTTT
CASSLGPNRVGNTIYF
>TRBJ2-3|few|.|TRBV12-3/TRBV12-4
TGTGCCAGCAGTTTCCGCGGACGCGGCCCAGATACGCAGTATTTT
CASSFRGRGPDTQYF
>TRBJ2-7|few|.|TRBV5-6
TGTGCCAGCAGCTCCTCAGGGGTGCCCTACGAGCAGTACTTC
CASSSSGVPYEQYF
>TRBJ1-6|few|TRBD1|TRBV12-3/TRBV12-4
TGTGCCAGCAGTTCATGGGACAGAACGAATTCACCCCTCCACTTT
CASSSWDRTNSPLHF
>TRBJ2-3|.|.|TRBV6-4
TGTGCCAGCAGTCACAGGCGGGCAGATACGCAGTATTTT
CASSHRRADTQYF
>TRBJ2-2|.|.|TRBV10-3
TGTGCCATCAGGGGAGACTCAACAACTACCGGGGAGCTGTTTTTT
CAIRGDSTTTGELFF
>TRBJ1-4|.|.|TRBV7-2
TGTGCCAGCAGCACCGACAGGCTTGAAAAACTGTTTTTT
CASSTDRLEKLFF
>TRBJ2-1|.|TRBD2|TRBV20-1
TGCAGTGCCCCCCCCGCGCGGGGGGGATCCTACAATGAGCAGTTCTTC
CSAPPARGGSYNEQFF
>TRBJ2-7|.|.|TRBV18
TGTGCCAGCTCACCACCGTCTCCGGACGGAGATTCCTACGAGCAGTACTTC
CASSPPSPDGDSYEQYF
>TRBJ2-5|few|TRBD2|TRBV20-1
TGCAGTGCTAGAGCGGGGGGGTCCCAAGAGACCCAGTACTTC
CSARAGGSQETQYF
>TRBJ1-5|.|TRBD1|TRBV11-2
TGTGCCAGCAGCCCCAGGGGGGGAAATAGCAATCAGCCCCAGCATTTT
CASSPRGGNSNQPQHF
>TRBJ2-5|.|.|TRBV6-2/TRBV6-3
TGTGCCAGCAGACGGACAAGTCAAGAGACCCAGTACTTC
CASRRTSQETQYF
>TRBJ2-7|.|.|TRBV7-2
TGTGCCAGCAGCTCCGACCCGTTCTACGAGCAGTACTTC
CASSSDPFYEQYF
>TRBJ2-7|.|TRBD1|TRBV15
TGTGCCACCAGCAGAGGGACAGGGGGCGCGGATGAGCAGTACTTC
CATSRGTGGADEQYF